Following are 21 T cell receptor beta chains from one sample sequenced in a study of cytomegalovirus exposure and HLA in healthy donors. PCR involved 60 Vbeta and 13 Jbeta primers. The method was immunoSEQ multiplex PCR; TCRdb's version includes in-frame clones alone and lacks a portion of them. Found here are 100,000 to 150,000 clones, approximately 80% of them singletons; the top ten hold approximately 3.7%. Sequenced material: PBMCs. Receptor source: a human donor in good health.

V gene TRBV18 combines with J gene TRBJ2-7; the match to TRBD1 covers 10 bases. V gave up 2 bases and J gave up 9 bases; unmatched junction bases: 10. The CDR3 is made up of 15 amino acids. Per germline, CDR1 KGHSH and CDR2 LQKENI. CDR3 sequence reads: CASSPGGQGSFRQYF. The CDR3 DNA sequence: TGTGCCAGCTCACCAGGGGGACAGGGGTCTTTTCGGCAGTACTTC.

V and J are TRBV6-1 and TRBJ2-2; D unclear. The CDR3 extends over 15 amino acids. The germline V gene encodes CDR1 MNHNS and CDR2 SASEGT. V lost 6 bases and J lost 2, with 13 bases in between. The CDR3 DNA follows: TGTGCCAGCAGGGTGGAAAGAGGTAACACCGGGGAGCTGTTTTTT. Protein sequence: CASRVERGNTGELFF.

The chain has TRBV6-5 and TRBJ2-2, with 8 positions matching TRBD2. The CDR3 contains 16 residues. Unmatched junction bases numbered 5, after V lost 3 bases and J lost 2 bases. Germline loops: CDR1 MNHEY, CDR2 SVGAGI. CDR3 sequence reads: CASSYSSGSNTGELFF. As DNA, the CDR3 is TGTGCCAGCAGTTATTCCAGCGGGAGTAACACCGGGGAGCTGTTTTTT.

This clone has just a few counts. This chain connects TRBV10-1 to TRBJ2-7; D might be TRBD2 (5 bases). The CDR3 has 11 residues. Trimming left V 6 bases short and J 4 bases short, with 7 bases between. Looked up from germline, CDR1 is WNHNN and CDR2 is SYGVQD (reference sequence). DNA for the CDR3: TGCGCCAGCAGCCGAGGGTACGAGCAGTACTTC. It specifies CASSRGYEQYF.

The chain links TRBV5-6 to TRBJ2-5; no definite D call. Trimming removed 5 bases from V and 1 base from J, with 9 bases in between. CDR1 is SGHDT, CDR2 YYEEEE, per germline. This CDR3 is 13 amino acids long. The CDR3 protein is CASSGQIQETQYF. The DNA for the CDR3 is TGTGCCAGCAGTGGCCAGATCCAAGAGACCCAGTACTTC.

The rearrangement links TRBV5-1 to TRBJ2-1; 8 bases map to TRBD1. V shed 1 base, J shed 1 base, and the junction held 7 bases outside the gene matches. CDR1 is SGHRS, CDR2 YFSETQ, per germline. The CDR3 spans 17 residues. The CDR3 region is CASSLWGQATSYNEQFF. The CDR3 region has the DNA TGCGCCAGCAGCTTGTGGGGACAGGCGACTTCCTACAATGAGCAGTTCTTC.

The chain employs TRBV23-1 and TRBJ2-7; D remains ambiguous. TRBV23-1 is recorded as an ORF, its role being uncertain. Deletions cut 4 bases from V and 2 bases from J, with 15 bases between. This CDR3 contains 15 residues. The CDR3 nucleotides read TGCGCCAGCAGTCCCAAAGAAAGAAGAGCCTACGAGCAGTACTTC. This encodes CASSPKERRAYEQYF.

This chain connects TRBV6-1 to TRBJ2-2, with D hard to call. The germline V gene has CDR1 MNHNS and CDR2 SASEGT. Trimming removed 6 bases at V and 0 bases at J, with 11 bases between. The CDR3 runs to 15 residues. The CDR3 bases are TGTGCCAGCAGGCAGGCCTTCGCGAACACCGGGGAGCTGTTTTTT. Protein sequence: CASRQAFANTGELFF.

The chain recombines TRBV7-9 with TRBJ2-1; the D is unclear. Germline lookup yields CDR1 SEHNR and CDR2 FQNEAQ (reference sequence). The CDR3 contains 13 residues. V shed 8 bases and J shed 0 bases, with 8 bases lying between them. The CDR3 region is CASSASSYNEQFF. Written as DNA, the CDR3 is TGTGCCAGCTCCGCGAGCTCCTACAATGAGCAGTTCTTC.

The V gene is TRBV7-9, the J gene TRBJ2-7, with D possibly TRBD1 on 6 matching bases. The CDR3 consists of 14 residues. Germline V gives CDR1 SEHNR, CDR2 FQNEAQ (reference sequence). With 0 bases removed from V and 4 bases from J, the gap between germline ends came to 10 bases. Written as DNA, the CDR3 is TGTGCCAGCAGCTTAGCACAGGGTCGATACGAGCAGTACTTC. The encoded protein is CASSLAQGRYEQYF. The full variable domain, completed using reference TRBV7-9 and TRBJ2-7, is DTGVSQNPRHKITKRGQNVTFRCDPISEHNRLYWYRQTLGQGPEFLTYFQNEAQLEKSRLLSDRFSAERPKGSFSTLEIQRTEQGDSAMYLCASSLAQGRYEQYFGPGTRLTVT.

The J gene is TRBJ2-7, the V gene TRBV6-5; 14 bases match TRBD2. V lost 7 bases and J lost 6; bases outside the gene matches: 5. CDR1 is MNHEY and CDR2 is SVGAGI in the germline V gene. There are 14 residues in the CDR3. CDR3 in DNA: TGTGCCAGCACGACTAGCGGGAGGGCCTCCGAGCAGTACTTC. Its translation is CASTTSGRASEQYF.

The chain joins TRBV11-1 to TRBJ1-1, with a tentative D call TRBD1 (6 bases). The germline V and J ends were trimmed by 7 bases and 6 bases, with 15 bases remaining between them. CDR1 is SGHAT and CDR2 is FQDESV in the germline V gene (reference sequence). The CDR3 sequence is 13 residues long. CDR3 region: CASKRGGGPEAFF. The CDR3 nucleotides are TGTGCCAGCAAAAGGGGCGGGGGCCCTGAAGCTTTCTTT. Using reference TRBV11-1 and TRBJ1-1 for the parts outside the CDR3, the full variable domain is EAEVAQSPRYKITEKSQAVAFWCDPISGHATLYWYRQILGQGPELLVQFQDESVVDDSQLPKDRFSAERLKGVDSTLKIQPAELGDSAMYLCASKRGGGPEAFFGQGTRLTVV.

A few counts support this clone. The rearrangement uses TRBV6-6 and TRBJ2-3; D is perhaps TRBD2 (6 bases). This CDR3 spans 15 amino acids. The germline V gene encodes CDR1 MNHNY and CDR2 SVGAGI (reference sequence). V lost 0 bases, J lost 1 base, and 8 bases lay in between. CDR3 DNA sequence: TGTGCCAGCAGTTACTCGGCTAGCGGCACAGATACGCAGTATTTT. It codes for CASSYSASGTDTQYF.

The CDR3 protein is CASREGETMNTEAFF. CDR3 bases: TGTGCCAGCAGGGAGGGTGAGACCATGAACACTGAAGCTTTCTTT. This chain connects TRBV6-1 to TRBJ1-1, with unresolved D. Trimming removed 6 bases at V and 0 bases at J, with 14 bases between. Germline CDR1 is MNHNS and CDR2 is SASEGT. The CDR3 is made up of 15 amino acids.

The CDR3 region has the DNA TGTGCCAGCAGTGAGGCCGCCGTAGGGACACTAGGAGAGCAGTACTTC. It is translated as CASSEAAVGTLGEQYF. The V call is TRBV28, the J call TRBJ2-7, with a weak D call TRBD1 (6 bases). V gave up 5 bases and J gave up 7 bases, with 24 bases separating them. The CDR3 totals 16 residues. The V gene's germline CDR1 is MDHEN and CDR2 SYDVKM. The whole variable domain, filled in from reference TRBV28 and TRBJ2-7, reads DVKVTQSSRYLVKRTGEKVFLECVQDMDHENMFWYRQDPGLGLRLIYFSYDVKMKEKGDIPEGYSVSREKKERFSLILESASTNQTSMYLCASSEAAVGTLGEQYFGPGTRLTVT.

J is TRBJ2-1 and V is TRBV28; 8 bases are a match to TRBD2. Germline CDR1 reads MDHEN; CDR2 reads SYDVKM. V lost 2 bases, J lost 4 bases, and 4 bases stayed unmatched. This CDR3 contains 15 residues. CDR3 region: CASSLAGGQYNEQFF. The CDR3 region has the DNA TGTGCCAGCAGTTTAGCGGGAGGCCAATACAATGAGCAGTTCTTC.

The chain uses TRBV4-1 and TRBJ1-2, with TRBD1 identical over 8 bases. J gave up 5 bases and V 1 base, and 3 bases lay outside the gene matches. The CDR3 extends over 14 amino acids. The germline gives CDR1 MGHRA, CDR2 YSYEKL. CDR3 DNA sequence: TGCGCCAGCAGCCAAGCCGACAGGGGTTATGGCTACACCTTC. It encodes CASSQADRGYGYTF.

This chain links TRBV19 with TRBJ2-1; 8 bases are a match to TRBD2. This CDR3 region has 14 residues. V lost 6 bases, J lost 6 bases, and 7 bases stayed unmatched. CDR1 is LNHDA and CDR2 is SQIVND in the germline V gene (reference sequence). This CDR3 is CASSRTGGGNEQFF. In DNA form, the CDR3 reads TGTGCCAGTAGCCGAACGGGGGGGGGCAATGAGCAGTTCTTC.

This chain joins TRBV9 and TRBJ1-1; unclear D gene. The CDR3 sequence is 13 residues long. V was cut by 0 bases and J by 3 bases, with 6 bases left in between. Germline values: CDR1 SGDLS, CDR2 YYNGEE. As DNA, the CDR3 is TGTGCCAGCAGCGTAGTAACAGACACTGAAGCTTTCTTT. Translating gives CASSVVTDTEAFF.

This chain links TRBV20-1 with TRBJ2-4; D not certain. From germline, CDR1 is DFQATT and CDR2 SNEGSKA (reference sequence). The CDR3 consists of 10 residues. Between the trimmed V and J ends, which lost 5 bases and 8 bases, there was a span of 7 bases. This CDR3 reads CSAERDIQYF. In nucleotides, the CDR3 is TGCAGTGCTGAGCGTGACATTCAGTACTTC.

V gene TRBV9 combines with J gene TRBJ2-3; unclear D gene. This CDR3 contains 15 residues. From germline, CDR1 is SGDLS and CDR2 YYNGEE. V shed 0 bases and J shed 0 bases, with 8 bases lying between them. The CDR3 spells CASSVGSHSTDTQYF. CDR3 coding DNA: TGTGCCAGCAGCGTAGGAAGCCATAGCACAGATACGCAGTATTTT. Full variable domain (remainder filled in from reference TRBV9 and TRBJ2-3): DSGVTQTPKHLITATGQRVTLRCSPRSGDLSVYWYQQSLDQGLQFLIQYYNGEERAKGNILERFSAQQFPDLHSELNLSSLELGDSALYFCASSVGSHSTDTQYFGPGTRLTVL.